This T cell receptor (beta chain) originates from a study of Graves' ophthalmopathy and Graves' hyperthyroidism. Regarding the study as a whole: Blood was where most expanded thyroid clonotypes above 0.001 frequency also turned up.

Exclusion covered patients with other autoimmune diseases or uncontrolled infections (as well as pregnancy or lactation). The CDR3 extends over 18 amino acids. Germline CDR1 KGHSH, CDR2 LQKENI. Trimming at V came to 1 base and at J to 1 base, leaving 7 bases not matched to a gene. A remark on this clonotype: Its antigen is currently unknown.

RNA transcripts were the template, and TCR beta CDR3 regions were amplified from them. First-round RT-PCR with HTBI primers preceded a second-round multiplex PCR. TCRdb itself ran the multiplex PCR reads through MiXCR, one entry per CDR3 protein. The sample contains about 220,000 distinct CDR3 sequences, 20% to 25% of which appear only once. Sequencing was carried out using peripheral blood. The chain recombines TRBV18 with TRBJ2-2; 9 positions agree with TRBD2. This TCR was recovered from a woman between 45 and 65 years old with Graves' ophthalmopathy. CDR3 residues: CASSPRPLAGRNTGELFF. CDR3 nucleotide sequence: TGTGCCAGCTCACCACGGCCTCTAGCGGGGCGGAACACCGGGGAGCTGTTTTTT.